These 11 T cell receptor beta chains were all obtained from the same sample, sequenced in a study of blood T cell repertoires in COVID-19. The protocol was immunoSEQ multiplex PCR, while the TCRdb copy is restricted to in-frame clones and leaves out a portion. Here the sample spans approximately 180,000 clones, 80% to 90% being singletons. The sample consisted of peripheral blood. All receptors derive from a human donor with active or convalescent COVID-19. The donor label of this sample is uncertain.

This chain links TRBV18 with TRBJ2-1; D is perhaps TRBD2 (5 bases). Germline values: CDR1 KGHSH, CDR2 LQKENI. Trimming shortened V by 3 bases and J by 8 bases, and 20 bases separated the two germline ends. The CDR3 totals 16 residues. Here the CDR3 reads CASSPLRGSALDEQFF. The CDR3 DNA follows: TGTGCCAGCTCACCCCTAAGAGGGAGTGCCCTGGATGAGCAGTTCTTC.

The chain employs TRBV2 and TRBJ2-1; the match to TRBD2 covers 8 bases. Germline V lookup: CDR1 SNHLY, CDR2 FYNNEI. This CDR3 spans 15 amino acids. V gave up 6 bases and J gave up 5 bases; unmatched junction bases: 9. This CDR3 reads CASRKAGAFHNEQFF. Written as DNA, the CDR3 is TGTGCCAGCAGGAAAGCGGGAGCCTTTCACAATGAGCAGTTCTTC. The whole variable domain, remainder taken from reference TRBV2 and TRBJ2-1, is EPEVTQTPSHQVTQMGQEVILRCVPISNHLYFYWYRQILGQKVEFLVSFYNNEISEKSEIFDDQFSVERPDGSNFTLKIRSTKLEDSAMYFCASRKAGAFHNEQFFGPGTRLTVL.

V gene TRBV3-1 (or the pseudogene TRBV3-2) combines with J gene TRBJ2-3; TRBD2 matches 7 bases. This CDR3 region has 18 residues. After removal of 1 base from V and 0 bases from J, the junction contained 10 bases not matched to a gene. Germline V CDR1 and CDR2: LGHDT, YNNKEL (reference sequence). CDR3 residues: CASSQARLAVSSTDTQYF. For the CDR3, the DNA is TGTGCCAGCAGCCAAGCTCGGCTAGCGGTTTCTAGCACAGATACGCAGTATTTT.

This clone was counted once. A much larger clone differs from this one at a single base, so this may be a read error. CDR3 protein: CASSWGQGDTQYF. CDR3 sequence (DNA): TGCGCCAGCAGCTGGGGACAGGGGGATACGCAGTATTTT. The V and J genes are TRBV5-1 and TRBJ2-3; 10 bases map to TRBD1. V lost 3 bases and J lost 6; bases outside the gene matches: 1. This CDR3 contains 13 residues. Germline lookup yields CDR1 SGHRS and CDR2 YFSETQ.

This chain joins TRBV2 and TRBJ2-1, with TRBD1 as a possible D gene (6 bases). Germline CDR1 and CDR2: SNHLY and FYNNEI. The CDR3 loop spans 14 amino acids. V lost 7 bases to trimming and J lost 7 bases, with 17 bases between them. This chain's CDR3 is CASKIFQGTNEQFF. The CDR3 coding sequence is TGTGCCAGCAAAATTTTCCAGGGGACGAATGAGCAGTTCTTC.

The J gene is TRBJ2-7, the V gene TRBV6-2 or TRBV6-3; TRBD1 might be the D (6 bases). The germline V gene has CDR1 MNHEY and CDR2 SVGEGT. Deletions cut 5 bases from V and 3 bases from J, with 14 bases between. This CDR3 has 14 amino acids. CDR3 loop: CASSKQGASYEQYF. For the CDR3, the DNA is TGTGCCAGCAGTAAACAGGGTGCCAGCTACGAGCAGTACTTC.

This clone was seen a few times. V usage is TRBV29-1 and J usage is TRBJ2-7, with D hard to call. The CDR3 has 11 residues. CDR1 SQVTM and CDR2 ANQGSEA come from the germline V gene. The germline V and J ends were trimmed by 4 bases and 2 bases, with 6 bases remaining between them. CDR3 loop: CSVGAPYEQYF. CDR3 coding DNA: TGCAGCGTTGGGGCGCCCTACGAGCAGTACTTC.

This clone has only one observation. This sequence joins TRBV5-4 and TRBJ2-7; D remains ambiguous. There are 13 residues in the CDR3. Germline V gives CDR1 SGHNT, CDR2 YYREEE (reference sequence). Trimming pared 2 bases from V and 4 bases from J, leaving 10 bases between. As DNA, the CDR3 is TGTGCCAGCAGCTTTCTATCAGGTTACGAGCAGTACTTC. It yields the protein CASSFLSGYEQYF.

The chain combines TRBV28 with TRBJ1-1; D is ambiguous. The germline CDR1 and CDR2 sequences are MDHEN and SYDVKM. The CDR3 totals 12 residues. Between the trimmed V and J ends, which lost 2 bases and 8 bases, there was a span of 9 bases. CDR3 bases: TGTGCCAGCAGTTTAGTCGTCCAGGAAGCTTTCTTT. The encoded protein is CASSLVVQEAFF.

The gene calls are TRBV4-2 and TRBJ2-1; D remains ambiguous. Germline CDR1 reads LGHNA; CDR2 reads YNFKEQ. Trimming removed 1 base from V and 5 bases from J, with 9 bases in between. CDR3 size: 14 residues. The CDR3 DNA reads as TGTGCCAGCAGCCAAGTGGGCGCACACAATGAGCAGTTCTTC. Translated, it gives CASSQVGAHNEQFF.

This clone was observed a handful of times. This sample includes further DNA sequences coding for the same CDR3. This rearrangement joins TRBV5-1 to TRBJ1-5, with D perhaps TRBD1 (6 bases). Germline V CDR1 and CDR2: SGHRS, YFSETQ. CDR3 length: 15 amino acids. Between the trimmed V and J ends, which lost 4 bases and 3 bases, there was a span of 14 bases. This chain's CDR3 is CASSPTGDSNQPQHF. The CDR3, as DNA: TGCGCCAGCAGCCCGACAGGAGACTCCAATCAGCCCCAGCATTTT.